This TCR beta chain was captured in a study of CD8 T cells in ankylosing spondylitis (TCRdb year 2017). General notes on the study: To find TCR variants linked to disease, the study profiled T cell receptor beta repertoires in ankylosing spondylitis patients and healthy donors. The full study cohort was made up of about 25 ankylosing spondylitis patients and 108 healthy donors. Peripheral blood samples were taken, and synovial fluid was additionally collected from ankylosing spondylitis patients.

CDR1 and CDR2, looked up from the germline V gene, are MGHRA and YSYEKL. Germline trimming amounts to 3 bases on V and 4 bases on J, with 6 as the count of junction bases outside the gene matches. The CDR3 runs 15 amino acids, cysteine and phenylalanine included. Solely the CDR3 DNA is kept, with 45 bases framed from the first base. The full study reports these points: Significant enrichment of the disease-linked clones was reported in matched synovial fluid samples from ankylosing spondylitis patients. Blood from ankylosing spondylitis patients appeared to be characterized by a TCR beta motif made up of about 8 highly homologous amino acid variants. Some TCR beta motif variants had previously been reported in synovial fluid and blood of reactive arthritis patients, which suggested common disease-initiation mechanisms. The disease-linked clones had a CD8+ phenotype and were found at relatively low frequencies in peripheral blood.

In this sample, this clonotype turned up a few times. Its antigen target is currently unknown. No much larger clone exists at a distance of one base, and base qualities are not known. The instrument was an Illumina HiSeq 2500. TCR beta libraries were prepared by quantitative 5'-RACE with molecular barcodes. Per the original workflow: Disease-linked TCR variants were identified with a new computational method built on a probabilistic model of VDJ rearrangement. TCRdb cleaned the public reads at Q25 with fastp, built clones with MiXCR and kept in-frame beta chains. Each CDR3 protein appears once, grouped with its most common genes and DNA. TCRdb's processing, not the authors' own work, is the source of the V and J calls. This sample comprises 350,000 or so distinct CDR3 sequences, 14% to 15% of them detected only once. Of the sample, approximately 1% falls within the top ten clones.

The V gene is TRBV4-1 and the J gene is TRBJ2-1, and TRBD1 aligns with 7 junction nucleotides. The sequenced sample consisted of blood, either unsorted or a sorted T cell fraction (not recorded which). This receptor was taken from a male donor with ankylosing spondylitis or in good health (not recorded which). The DNA reads TGCGCCAGCAGCCAGGGATGGGACAGTTACAATGAGCAGTTCTTC. It translates to CASSQGWDSYNEQFF.